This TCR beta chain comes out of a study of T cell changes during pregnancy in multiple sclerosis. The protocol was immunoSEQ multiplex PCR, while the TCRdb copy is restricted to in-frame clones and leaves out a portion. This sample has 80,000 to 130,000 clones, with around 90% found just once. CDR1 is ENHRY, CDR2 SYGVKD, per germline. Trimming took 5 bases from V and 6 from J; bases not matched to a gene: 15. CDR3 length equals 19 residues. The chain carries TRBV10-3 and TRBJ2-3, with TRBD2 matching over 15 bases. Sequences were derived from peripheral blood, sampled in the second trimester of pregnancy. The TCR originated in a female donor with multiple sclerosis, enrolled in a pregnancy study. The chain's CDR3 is CAISQGLAGGRSARDTQYF. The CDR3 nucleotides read TGTGCCATCAGTCAGGGACTAGCGGGAGGAAGGTCCGCTCGGGATACGCAGTATTTT.